The 10 T cell receptor beta chains reported below all come from one sample, sequenced in a study of cytomegalovirus exposure and HLA in healthy donors. PCR involved 60 Vbeta and 13 Jbeta primers. Libraries were prepared by immunoSEQ multiplex PCR; TCRdb keeps only in-frame clonotypes and omits some of them. Its table lists around 100,000 clones. The sequenced sample was PBMCs. Every receptor here comes from a man aged 35 to 55 in good health and CMV-seronegative.

The chain employs TRBV7-9 and TRBJ1-4; the D gene is possibly TRBD1 (6 bases). The CDR3 contains 16 residues. V gave up 0 bases and J gave up 5 bases, with 13 bases separating them. Germline CDR1 and CDR2: SEHNR and FQNEAQ (reference sequence). The CDR3, as DNA: TGTGCCAGCAGCTTAGCGAATGGGGGGGCGAATGAAAAACTGTTTTTT. Encoded protein: CASSLANGGANEKLFF.

V usage is TRBV7-9 and J usage is TRBJ2-3, with 13 nucleotides matching TRBD2. The germline V gene has CDR1 SEHNR and CDR2 FQNEAQ (reference sequence). The CDR3 covers 16 residues. V shed 5 bases, J shed 3 bases, and the junction held 5 bases outside the gene matches. CDR3 protein: CASSRATSGRTDTQYF. CDR3 coding DNA: TGTGCCAGCAGCAGAGCGACTAGCGGGAGGACAGATACGCAGTATTTT.

The chain carries TRBV29-1 and TRBJ2-5; D might be TRBD2 (7 bases). Trimming removed 6 bases at V and 4 bases at J, with 27 bases between. CDR3 length equals 17 residues. Germline values: CDR1 SQVTM, CDR2 ANQGSEA. The CDR3 nucleotides read TGCAGCGTCCCACCCACGGTCAGGGGTCAGCGGGGAGAGACCCAGTACTTC. Translated, it gives CSVPPTVRGQRGETQYF.

The V call is TRBV7-2, the J call TRBJ2-2; D is uncertain. The CDR3 is 16 amino acids. Germline V gene data show CDR1 as SGHTA and CDR2 as FQGNSA. V was trimmed by 3 bases and J by 4 bases, leaving 15 bases between them. DNA of the CDR3: TGTGCCAGCAGCTTGAGGATGCGAAGGATCACCGGGGAGCTGTTTTTT. This translates into CASSLRMRRITGELFF.

CDR3 nucleotide sequence: TGTGCCAGCAGCGTTCACGGGGGGGATCAAGAGACCCAGTACTTC. The encoded protein is CASSVHGGDQETQYF. This chain connects TRBV9 to TRBJ2-5, with 8 bases aligning to TRBD2. Losses at the gene ends were 2 bases for V and 2 bases for J; bases not matched to a gene: 5. Germline CDR1 is SGDLS and CDR2 is YYNGEE. The CDR3 is 15 residues long.

The J gene is TRBJ1-1, the V gene TRBV5-1; D possibly corresponds to TRBD1 (5 bases). The CDR3 covers 17 residues. The germline V and J ends were trimmed by 5 bases and 4 bases, with 24 bases remaining between them. Germline CDR1 is SGHRS and CDR2 is YFSETQ. CDR3 sequence: CASRPRPGTRESTEAFF. CDR3 DNA sequence: TGCGCCAGCAGACCCCGCCCGGGGACCCGGGAGAGCACTGAAGCTTTCTTT.

The chain is built from TRBV7-2 and TRBJ1-1; D unresolved. The CDR3 loop spans 14 amino acids. CDR1 is SGHTA and CDR2 is FQGNSA in the germline V gene. Trimming took off 5 bases at V and 1 base at J, with 11 bases between the two ends. CDR3 loop: CASSQNPRNTEAFF. CDR3 in DNA: TGTGCCAGCAGCCAAAACCCGAGGAACACTGAAGCTTTCTTT. Filled out from reference TRBV7-2 and TRBJ1-1, the complete variable domain reads GAGVSQSPSNKVTEKGKDVELRCDPISGHTALYWYRQSLGQGLEFLIYFQGNSAPDKSGLPSDRFSAERTGGSVSTLTIQRTQQEDSAVYLCASSQNPRNTEAFFGQGTRLTVV.

The rearrangement links TRBV29-1 to TRBJ2-1; D call uncertain. V was cut by 4 bases and J by 0 bases, with 7 bases left in between. CDR1 SQVTM and CDR2 ANQGSEA come from the germline V gene. This CDR3 has 13 amino acids. The CDR3 protein is CSVGADSYNEQFF. Written as DNA, the CDR3 is TGCAGCGTTGGGGCTGACTCCTACAATGAGCAGTTCTTC.

The V gene is TRBV5-1, the J gene TRBJ2-3, with 7 bases lining up with TRBD1. CDR1 SGHRS and CDR2 YFSETQ come from the germline V gene. The CDR3 length is 14 residues. Germline trimming cut 4 bases from V and 2 bases from J; bases unmatched to any gene: 4. The CDR3: CASSPGQATDTQYF. CDR3 nucleotide sequence: TGCGCCAGCAGCCCCGGACAGGCCACAGATACGCAGTATTTT. Full variable domain (remainder filled in from reference TRBV5-1 and TRBJ2-3): KAGVTQTPRYLIKTRGQQVTLSCSPISGHRSVSWYQQTPGQGLQFLFEYFSETQRNKGNFPGRFSGRQFSNSRSEMNVSTLELGDSALYLCASSPGQATDTQYFGPGTRLTVL.

The chain uses TRBV18 and TRBJ1-3; D is possibly TRBD1 (5 bases). V lost 4 bases and J 3 bases, leaving 16 bases between the germline ends. The CDR3 covers 16 residues. The germline V gene encodes CDR1 KGHSH and CDR2 LQKENI. In nucleotides, the CDR3 is TGTGCCAGCTCACGAGACAGCCCTGGCTTTGGAAACACCATATATTTT. Protein sequence: CASSRDSPGFGNTIYF.